This entry is about one T cell receptor (beta chain). This receptor's antigen is unknown. No base quality information exists; no much larger clone differs at one position. These data come from a study of T cells in Graves' hyperthyroidism and ophthalmopathy (dated by TCRdb to about 2019). For the wider study: To identify TCR V-J signatures that set the groups apart, the researchers used a discovery cohort of roughly 100 patients, made up of fewer than 50 with Graves' ophthalmopathy and 57 with stable Graves' hyperthyroidism. Prospective prediction of ophthalmopathy was tested in an independent validation cohort consisting of 18 to 20 hyperthyroidism patients and approximately 16 patients who later progressed to ophthalmopathy. The 95 to 100 discovery patients were randomly divided into training and test sets at a 7:3 ratio. The study also compared thyroid tissue and blood T-cell repertoires from five or six Graves' hyperthyroidism patients. After blood sampling, hyperthyroidism patients were treated with methimazole at a starting dose of 30 mg daily, and ophthalmopathy patients were treated with high-dose intravenous methylprednisolone. The paper describes TCR Vbeta CDR3 sequencing of 120 to 150 peripheral blood samples, made up of roughly 45 ophthalmopathy patients, some 80 hyperthyroidism patients and 17 progressor patients. The investigation overall reported the following: Sample size was not statistically predetermined, and investigators were not blinded to group allocation. During validation, the model predicted progression to ophthalmopathy a median of roughly six months ahead of onset, with roughly 65% sensitivity and 72.22% specificity. Most expanded thyroid clonotypes (frequency above 0.001) were also detected in blood, suggesting blood repertoires may reflect thyroid immune responses. In cross-validation, a model built on a 13 V-J signature told ophthalmopathy apart from stable hyperthyroidism with 85% to 90% sensitivity and approximately 81% specificity, and in testing the same model reached 80%/75%.

Between the V and J ends, shortened by 0 bases and 4 bases respectively, the junction contains 13 bases. Inclusive of the bounding cysteine and phenylalanine, the CDR3 is 15 residues long. The retained sequence is limited to the CDR3, 45 bases, with the frame set at the first base. Reading the germline V gene gives CDR1 SGHRS and CDR2 YFSETQ. The TCR beta CDR3 regions were amplified from the RNA transcripts. The first round of RT-PCR for the TCR CDR3 was performed with the HTBI primer set and the Qiagen OneStep RT-PCR kit. Libraries were constructed in a second round of multiplex PCR, after which size selection and purification were carried out. The libraries were sequenced on an Illumina HiSeq2000 using paired-end 100 bp reads. From the authors' description of their analysis: Raw data were processed with SOAPnuke, discarding reads with adapters, uncalled bases, mean Phred below 15, or no exact constant-primer or identifier match. COPE v1.2.5 was used to merge high-quality paired reads, and clonotypes were defined as unique nucleotide sequences. MiTCR v1.1 was used to align clonotypes to the IMGT TRBV, TRBD and TRBJ reference segments. Only V-J combinations with frequency above 0.0001, covering approximately 99% of repertoires, were analysed. A TCS score was defined as the ratio between F50 (clonal expansion) and ExV (chaos), using BLOSUM62-based TCRdist between CDR3 peptides within each V-J. Welch's t-statistics and random forest reduced roughly 540 V-J features to 13, which were used in a naive Bayes classifier (R e1071). TCRdb reran the public reads through fastp at Q25 and MiXCR, keeping productive beta chains. Every CDR3 protein is listed once, alongside the most common genes and DNA of its rows. In this record, the V and J calls reflect TCRdb's handling and not the investigators' own analysis. The table for this sample lists under 700,000 distinct CDR3 sequences; more than 45% of them were counted only once. Jointly, the top ten make up 8% to 8.5% of the sample.

A patient counted as having stable Graves' hyperthyroidism if no progression to ophthalmopathy occurred over 18 months of follow-up. Hyperthyroidism patients were aged 18 to 65 years and newly diagnosed, with disease duration of less than 2 months. The study excluded patients with uncontrolled infections, other autoimmune diseases, pregnancy or lactation. Diagnoses were established on the basis of clinical symptoms, serum thyroxine and TRAb, thyroid ultrasound, and orbital computed tomography. Trizol reagent was used to extract total RNA, and RNA quality was then checked on an Agilent 2100 Bioanalyzer.

Sequences were obtained from peripheral blood or thyroid tissue (not recorded which). This clonotype was obtained from a woman under 30 with Graves' hyperthyroidism. Donor details come from another sample of the same person, matched by shared clones. The V and J genes are TRBV5-1 and TRBJ1-2; 5 matching bases give a weak D call of TRBD1. The DNA sequence is TGCGCCAGCAGCTTGGCCCAGGGACGAAGCTATGGCTACACCTTC. Protein translation: CASSLAQGRSYGYTF. Supplemented by the reference TRBV5-1 and TRBJ1-2 proteins around the CDR3, the complete variable domain is KAGVTQTPRYLIKTRGQQVTLSCSPISGHRSVSWYQQTPGQGLQFLFEYFSETQRNKGNFPGRFSGRQFSNSRSEMNVSTLELGDSALYLCASSLAQGRSYGYTFGSGTRLTVV.